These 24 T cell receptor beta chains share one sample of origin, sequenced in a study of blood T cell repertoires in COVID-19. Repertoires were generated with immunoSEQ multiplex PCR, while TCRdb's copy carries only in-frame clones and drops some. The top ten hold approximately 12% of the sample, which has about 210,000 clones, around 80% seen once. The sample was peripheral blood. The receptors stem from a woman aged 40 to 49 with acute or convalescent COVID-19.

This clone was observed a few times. The CDR3, as DNA: TGTGCCAGCAGCCACAGGGGGAGCTCCTACGAGCAGTACTTC. Amino acid sequence: CASSHRGSSYEQYF. The rearrangement joins TRBV6-2 or TRBV6-3 to TRBJ2-7; 8 bases match TRBD1. CDR1 and CDR2 (germline): MNHEY, SVGEGT. This CDR3 is built from 14 residues. Trimming cost V 6 bases and J 0 bases; bases outside gene matches: 4.

This chain's CDR3 is CASSLEVGAGNEQFF. CDR3 nucleotides: TGTGCCAGCAGCTTAGAGGTGGGAGCAGGCAATGAGCAGTTCTTC. The chain employs TRBV7-8 and TRBJ2-1, with D maybe TRBD2 (5 bases). This CDR3 region has 15 residues. Germline V lookup: CDR1 SGHVS, CDR2 FQNEAQ. Trimming took off 1 base at V and 6 bases at J, with 13 bases between the two ends.

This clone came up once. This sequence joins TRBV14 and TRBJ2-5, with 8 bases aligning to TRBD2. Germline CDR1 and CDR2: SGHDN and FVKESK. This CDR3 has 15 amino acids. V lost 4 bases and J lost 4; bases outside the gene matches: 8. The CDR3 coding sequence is TGTGCCAGCAGCCTTCGGACTAGCTTTCGAGAGACCCAGTACTTC. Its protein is CASSLRTSFRETQYF.

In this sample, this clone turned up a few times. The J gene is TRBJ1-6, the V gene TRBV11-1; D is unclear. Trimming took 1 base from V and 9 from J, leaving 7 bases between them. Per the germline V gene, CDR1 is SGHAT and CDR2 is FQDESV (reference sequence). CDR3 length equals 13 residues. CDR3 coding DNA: TGTGCCAGCAGCTTAGTTCCTTCTTCACCCCTCCACTTT. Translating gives CASSLVPSSPLHF.

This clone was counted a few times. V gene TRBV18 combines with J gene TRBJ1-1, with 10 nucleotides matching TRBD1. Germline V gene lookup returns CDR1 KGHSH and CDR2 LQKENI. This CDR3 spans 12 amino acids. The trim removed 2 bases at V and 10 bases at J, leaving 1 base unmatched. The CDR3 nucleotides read TGTGCCAGCTCACCAGACAGGGGGCGAGCTTTCTTT. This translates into CASSPDRGRAFF.

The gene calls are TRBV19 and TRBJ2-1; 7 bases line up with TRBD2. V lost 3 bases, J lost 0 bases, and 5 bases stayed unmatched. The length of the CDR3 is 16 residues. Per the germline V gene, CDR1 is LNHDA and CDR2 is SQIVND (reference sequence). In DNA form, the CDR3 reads TGTGCCAGTAGTATGGGTGGGAGGGGCTCCTACAATGAGCAGTTCTTC. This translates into CASSMGGRGSYNEQFF.

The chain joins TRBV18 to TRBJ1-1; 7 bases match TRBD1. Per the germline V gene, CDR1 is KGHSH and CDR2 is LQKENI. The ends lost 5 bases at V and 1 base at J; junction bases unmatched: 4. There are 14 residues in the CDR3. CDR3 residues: CASSIGGGNTEAFF. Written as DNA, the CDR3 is TGTGCCAGCTCAATAGGGGGCGGGAACACTGAAGCTTTCTTT.

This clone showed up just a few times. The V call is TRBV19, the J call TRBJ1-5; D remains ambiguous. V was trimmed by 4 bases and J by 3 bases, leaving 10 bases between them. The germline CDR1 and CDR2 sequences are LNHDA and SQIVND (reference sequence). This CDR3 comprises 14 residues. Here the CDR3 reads CASSNRVLNQPQHF. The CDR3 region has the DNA TGTGCCAGTAGTAACCGGGTCCTCAATCAGCCCCAGCATTTT.

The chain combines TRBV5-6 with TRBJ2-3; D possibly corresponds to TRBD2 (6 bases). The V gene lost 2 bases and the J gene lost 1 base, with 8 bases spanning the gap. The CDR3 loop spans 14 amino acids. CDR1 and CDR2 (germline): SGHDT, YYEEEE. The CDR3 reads CASSLLAGTDTQYF. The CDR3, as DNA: TGTGCCAGCAGCTTACTAGCAGGCACAGATACGCAGTATTTT.

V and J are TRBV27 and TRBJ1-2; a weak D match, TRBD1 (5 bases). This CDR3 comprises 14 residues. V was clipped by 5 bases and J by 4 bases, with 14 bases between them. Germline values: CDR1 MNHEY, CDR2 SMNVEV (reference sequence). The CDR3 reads CASSMKGLIYGYTF. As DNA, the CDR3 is TGTGCCAGCAGTATGAAGGGACTGATCTATGGCTACACCTTC.

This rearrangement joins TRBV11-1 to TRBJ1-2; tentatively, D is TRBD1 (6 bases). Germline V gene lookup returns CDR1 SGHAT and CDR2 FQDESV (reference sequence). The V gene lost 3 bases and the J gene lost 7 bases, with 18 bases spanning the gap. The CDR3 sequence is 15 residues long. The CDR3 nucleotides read TGTGCCAGCAGCTTGAGTTTGCAGGGGAGCTCTGGCTACACCTTC. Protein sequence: CASSLSLQGSSGYTF.

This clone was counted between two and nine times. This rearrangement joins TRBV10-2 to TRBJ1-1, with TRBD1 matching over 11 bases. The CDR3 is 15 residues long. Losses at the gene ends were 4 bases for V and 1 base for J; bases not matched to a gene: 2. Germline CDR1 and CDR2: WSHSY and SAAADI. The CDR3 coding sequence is TGCGCCAGCAGTGGGACAGGGGGCAGGAACACTGAAGCTTTCTTT. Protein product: CASSGTGGRNTEAFF.

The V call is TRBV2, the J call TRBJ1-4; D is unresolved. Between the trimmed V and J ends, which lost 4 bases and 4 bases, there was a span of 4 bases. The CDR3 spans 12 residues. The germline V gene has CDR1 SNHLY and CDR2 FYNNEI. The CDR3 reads CASSALNEKLFF. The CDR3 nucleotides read TGTGCCAGCAGTGCACTTAATGAAAAACTGTTTTTT.

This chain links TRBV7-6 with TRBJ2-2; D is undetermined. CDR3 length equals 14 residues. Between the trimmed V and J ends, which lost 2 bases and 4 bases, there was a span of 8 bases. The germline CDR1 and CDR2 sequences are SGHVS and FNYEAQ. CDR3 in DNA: TGTGCCAGCAGCTTACCTGTGAGCACCGGGGAGCTGTTTTTT. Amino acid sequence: CASSLPVSTGELFF.

The CDR3 region has the DNA TGTGCCAGCAGCCAAGTCCAACAGGCTGGAAACACCATATATTTT. The encoded protein is CASSQVQQAGNTIYF. The chain couples TRBV4-2 to TRBJ1-3; maybe TRBD1 (5 bases). The germline V gene has CDR1 LGHNA and CDR2 YNFKEQ. The CDR3 loop spans 15 amino acids. V was shortened by 1 base and J by 2 bases, with 9 bases between the two germline ends.

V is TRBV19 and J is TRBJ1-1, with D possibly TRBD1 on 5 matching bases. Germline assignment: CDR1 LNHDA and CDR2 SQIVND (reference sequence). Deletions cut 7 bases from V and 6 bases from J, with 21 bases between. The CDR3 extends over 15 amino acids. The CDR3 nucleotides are TGTGCCAGTATGAGACCGACAGCCGCCCGCCCTGAAGCTTTCTTT. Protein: CASMRPTAARPEAFF.

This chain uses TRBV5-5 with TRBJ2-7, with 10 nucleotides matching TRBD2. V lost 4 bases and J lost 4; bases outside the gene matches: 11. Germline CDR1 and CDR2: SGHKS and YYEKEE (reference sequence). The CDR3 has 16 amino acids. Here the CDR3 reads CASSTRSGTSAYEQYF. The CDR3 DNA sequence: TGTGCCAGCAGCACCAGGTCCGGGACTAGCGCTTACGAGCAGTACTTC. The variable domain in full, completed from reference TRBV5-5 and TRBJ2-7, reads DAGVTQSPTHLIKTRGQQVTLRCSPISGHKSVSWYQQVLGQGPQFIFQYYEKEERGRGNFPDRFSARQFPNYSSELNVNALLLGDSALYLCASSTRSGTSAYEQYFGPGTRLTVT.

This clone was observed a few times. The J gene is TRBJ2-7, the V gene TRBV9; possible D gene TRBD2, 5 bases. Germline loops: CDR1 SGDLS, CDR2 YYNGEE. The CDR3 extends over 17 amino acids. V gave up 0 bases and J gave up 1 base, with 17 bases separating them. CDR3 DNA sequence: TGTGCCAGCAGCGTAGGGGTAAATGGGAGAACTTCCTACGAGCAGTACTTC. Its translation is CASSVGVNGRTSYEQYF.

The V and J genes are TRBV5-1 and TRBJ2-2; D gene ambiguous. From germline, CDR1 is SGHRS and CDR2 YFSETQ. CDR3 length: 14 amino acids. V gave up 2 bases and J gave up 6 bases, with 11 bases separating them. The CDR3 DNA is TGCGCCAGCAGCTTAAACACTCGGGCCGGGGAGCTGTTTTTT. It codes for CASSLNTRAGELFF.

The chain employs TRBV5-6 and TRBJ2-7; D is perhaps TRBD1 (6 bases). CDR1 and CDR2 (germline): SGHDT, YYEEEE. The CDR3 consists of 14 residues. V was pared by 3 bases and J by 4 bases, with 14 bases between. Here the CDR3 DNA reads TGTGCCAGCAGCTGGAATTACAGGGATTACGAGCAGTACTTC. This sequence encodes CASSWNYRDYEQYF.

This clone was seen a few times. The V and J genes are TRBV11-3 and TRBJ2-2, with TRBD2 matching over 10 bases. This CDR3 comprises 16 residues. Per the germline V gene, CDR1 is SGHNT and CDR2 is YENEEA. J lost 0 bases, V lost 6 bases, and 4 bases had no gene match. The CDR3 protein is CASSRTSGSNTGELFF. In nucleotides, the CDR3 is TGTGCCAGCAGTAGGACTAGCGGTTCGAACACCGGGGAGCTGTTTTTT.

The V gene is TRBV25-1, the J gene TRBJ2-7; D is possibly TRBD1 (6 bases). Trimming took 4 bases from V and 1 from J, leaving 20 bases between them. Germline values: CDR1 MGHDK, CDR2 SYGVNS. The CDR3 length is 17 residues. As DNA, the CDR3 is TGTGCCAGCAGTGTTACGCAACAGGGACGCCGATCCTACGAGCAGTACTTC. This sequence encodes CASSVTQQGRRSYEQYF.

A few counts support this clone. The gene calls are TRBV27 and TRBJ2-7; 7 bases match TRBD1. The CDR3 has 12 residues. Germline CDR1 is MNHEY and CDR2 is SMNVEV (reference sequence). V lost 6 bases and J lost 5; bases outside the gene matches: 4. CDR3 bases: TGTGCCAGCAGCCGAACAGGGGACGAGCAGTACTTC. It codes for CASSRTGDEQYF.

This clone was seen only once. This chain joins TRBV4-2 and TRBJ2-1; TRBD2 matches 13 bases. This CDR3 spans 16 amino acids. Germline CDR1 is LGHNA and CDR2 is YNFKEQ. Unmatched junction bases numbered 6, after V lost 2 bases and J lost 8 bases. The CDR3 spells CASSQLTSGGIDEQFF. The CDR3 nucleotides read TGTGCCAGCAGCCAACTGACTAGCGGGGGGATCGATGAGCAGTTCTTC.